This TCR beta chain was sequenced in a study of cytomegalovirus exposure and HLA in healthy donors. Study-wide results and limits: TCR beta V- and J-gene trimming was later associated with a missense DCLRE1C variant. As a later analysis revealed, most CMV-associated TCR beta chains appeared HLA-restricted.

PCR amplification relied on 60 Vbeta primers (plus 13 Jbeta primers). Libraries were prepared by immunoSEQ multiplex PCR; TCRdb keeps only in-frame clonotypes and omits some of them. The sample contains roughly 180,000 clones, 78% of which appear only once. This clone was seen a few times. Its specificity is not known. The CDR3 runs 15 residues. V lost 2 bases and J 2 bases, leaving 12 bases between the germline ends. Germline CDR1 and CDR2: MNHNY and SVGAGI (reference sequence). Donors in the study were healthy people who gave bone marrow. This clonotype was obtained from a woman aged 30 to 39 in good health and CMV-seropositive. V is TRBV6-6 and J is TRBJ1-2; TRBD1 might be the D (6 bases). Specimen: PBMCs. CDR3 bases: TGTGCCAGCAGTTACAGGGCAGGGGTAAACTATGGCTACACCTTC. Translated: CASSYRAGVNYGYTF.